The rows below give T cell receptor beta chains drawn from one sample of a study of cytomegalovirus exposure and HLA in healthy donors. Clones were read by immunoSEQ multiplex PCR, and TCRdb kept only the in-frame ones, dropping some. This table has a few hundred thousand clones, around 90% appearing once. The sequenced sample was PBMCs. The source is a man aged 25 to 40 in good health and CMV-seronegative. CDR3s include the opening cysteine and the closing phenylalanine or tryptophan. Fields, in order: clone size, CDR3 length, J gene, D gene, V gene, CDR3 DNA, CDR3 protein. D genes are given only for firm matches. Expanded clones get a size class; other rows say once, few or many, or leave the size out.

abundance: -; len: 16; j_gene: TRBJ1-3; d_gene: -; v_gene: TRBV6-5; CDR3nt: TGTGCCAGCAGTTACCTCCCCTTTGGGGAGGAGGACACCATATATTTT; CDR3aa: CASSYLPFGEEDTIYF
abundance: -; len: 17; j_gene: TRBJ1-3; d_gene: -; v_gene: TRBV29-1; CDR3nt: TGCAGCGCGATCCTGAGCCTAGGAGAGGGCTCTGGAAACACCATATATTTT; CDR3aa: CSAILSLGEGSGNTIYF
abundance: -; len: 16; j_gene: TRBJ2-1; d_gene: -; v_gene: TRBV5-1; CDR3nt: TGCGCCAGCAGCCAGGGGGGTTCCTATAGGGGGATACAGCAGTTCTTC; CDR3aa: CASSQGGSYRGIQQFF
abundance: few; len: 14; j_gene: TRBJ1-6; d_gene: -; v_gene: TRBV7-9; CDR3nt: TGTGCCAGCAGTCAACAGGGATTGGCTTCACCCCTCCACTTT; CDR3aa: CASSQQGLASPLHF
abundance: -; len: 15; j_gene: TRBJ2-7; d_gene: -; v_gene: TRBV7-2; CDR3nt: TGTGCCAGCAGCTTTGCCCCCATAGGGGCCTACGAGCAGTACTTC; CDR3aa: CASSFAPIGAYEQYF
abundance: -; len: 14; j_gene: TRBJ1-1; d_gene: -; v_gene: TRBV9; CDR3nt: TGTGCCAGCAGCCTGTGGGAGGTGAACACTGAAGCTTTCTTT; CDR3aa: CASSLWEVNTEAFF
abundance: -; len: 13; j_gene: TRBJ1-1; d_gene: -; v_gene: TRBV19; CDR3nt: TGTGCCAGTAGCCAACCCAGGGGCTTTGAAGCTTTCTTT; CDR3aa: CASSQPRGFEAFF
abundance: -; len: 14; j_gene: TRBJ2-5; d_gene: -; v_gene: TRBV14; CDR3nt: TGTGCCAGCAGCCAAGAGGCGACAGGACGTCCCCAGTACTTC; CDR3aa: CASSQEATGRPQYF
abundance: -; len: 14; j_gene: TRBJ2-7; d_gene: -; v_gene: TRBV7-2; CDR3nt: TGTGCCAGCAGCCTCCGGGACACCTCCTACGAGCAGTACTTC; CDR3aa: CASSLRDTSYEQYF
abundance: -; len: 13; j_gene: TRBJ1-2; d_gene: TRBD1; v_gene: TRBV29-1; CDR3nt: TGCAGCGTCGCTGACAGGGGGCTGGGTGGCTACACCTTC; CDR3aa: CSVADRGLGGYTF
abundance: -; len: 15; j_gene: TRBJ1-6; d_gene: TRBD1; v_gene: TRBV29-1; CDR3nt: TGCAGCGTTGAGCCAGGGGGTGTTCGGGATTCACCCCTCCACTTT; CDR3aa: CSVEPGGVRDSPLHF
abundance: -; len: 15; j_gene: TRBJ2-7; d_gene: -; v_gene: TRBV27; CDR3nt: TGTGCCAGCAGTTTATCCCAGGGTTTCCCCTACGAGCAGTACTTC; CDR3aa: CASSLSQGFPYEQYF
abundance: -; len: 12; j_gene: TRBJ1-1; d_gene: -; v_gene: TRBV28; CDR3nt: TGTGCCAGCGCAGGGGAAATTACTGAAGCTTTCTTT; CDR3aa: CASAGEITEAFF
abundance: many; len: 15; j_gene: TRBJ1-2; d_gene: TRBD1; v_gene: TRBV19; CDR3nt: TGTGCCAGTAGTATCCGAGGACAGGGTATTATAGGCTACACCTTC; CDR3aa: CASSIRGQGIIGYTF
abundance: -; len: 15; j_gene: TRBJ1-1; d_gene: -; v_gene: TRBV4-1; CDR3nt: TGCGCCAGCAGCCAAGAAAATATTATGAACACTGAAGCTTTCTTT; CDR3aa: CASSQENIMNTEAFF
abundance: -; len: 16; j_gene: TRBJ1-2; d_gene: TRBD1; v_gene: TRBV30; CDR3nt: TGTGCCTGGAGTCCCCGAGAGGACAGGGAGTTTTATGGCTACACCTTC; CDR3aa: CAWSPREDREFYGYTF
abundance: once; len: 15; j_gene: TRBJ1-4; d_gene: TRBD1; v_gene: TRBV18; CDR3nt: TGTGCCAGCTCACCCGGGACAGGGGGGAAGGAAAAACTGTTTTTT; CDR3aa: CASSPGTGGKEKLFF
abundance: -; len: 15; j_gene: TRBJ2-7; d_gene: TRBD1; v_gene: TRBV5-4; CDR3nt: TGTGCCAGCAGTAACCGACAGGGGGCGACCTACGAGCAGTACTTC; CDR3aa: CASSNRQGATYEQYF
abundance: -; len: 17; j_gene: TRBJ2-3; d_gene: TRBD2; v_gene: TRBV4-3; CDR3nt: TGCGCCAGCAGCCACGTAGGGACTAGCGGGGACACAGATACGCAGTATTTT; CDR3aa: CASSHVGTSGDTDTQYF
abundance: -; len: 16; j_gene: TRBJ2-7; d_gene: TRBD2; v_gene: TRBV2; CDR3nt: TGTGCCAGCAGTGCTAGCGGGGGCCGCAGCTCCTACGAGCAGTACTTC; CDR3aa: CASSASGGRSSYEQYF
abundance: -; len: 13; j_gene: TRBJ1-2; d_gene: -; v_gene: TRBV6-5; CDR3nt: TGTGCCAGCAGTTTCTGGAGCCACTATGGCTACACCTTC; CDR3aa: CASSFWSHYGYTF
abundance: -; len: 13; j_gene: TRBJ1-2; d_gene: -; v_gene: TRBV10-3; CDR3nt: TGTGCCATCAGTGAAACCTCGGGCTATGGCTACACCTTC; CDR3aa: CAISETSGYGYTF
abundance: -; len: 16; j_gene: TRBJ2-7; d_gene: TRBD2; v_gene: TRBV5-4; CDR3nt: TGTGCCAGCAGCGCGGCTAGCGGGGGGGCAGTATACGAGCAGTACTTC; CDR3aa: CASSAASGGAVYEQYF
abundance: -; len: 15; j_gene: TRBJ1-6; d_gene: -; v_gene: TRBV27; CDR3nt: TGTGCCAGCAGTTTACAGGGTAGTCAATATTCGGCCCTCCACTTT; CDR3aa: CASSLQGSQYSALHF
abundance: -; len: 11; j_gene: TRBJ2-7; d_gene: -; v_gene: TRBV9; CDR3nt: TGTGCCAGCAGCGTAGGCGCGAAGCAGTACTTC; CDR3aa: CASSVGAKQYF
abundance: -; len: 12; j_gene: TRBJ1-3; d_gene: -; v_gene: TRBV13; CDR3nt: TGTGCCAGCAGCTCCTTTGGAAACACCATATATTTT; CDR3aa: CASSSFGNTIYF
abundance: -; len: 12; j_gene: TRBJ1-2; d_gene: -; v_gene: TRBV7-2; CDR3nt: TGTGCCAGCAGCAGTACAGACTATGGCTACACCTTC; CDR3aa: CASSSTDYGYTF
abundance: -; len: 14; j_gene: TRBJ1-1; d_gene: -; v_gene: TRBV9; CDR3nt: TGTGCCAGCAGCCCCCCCGGGGGAGGAGAAAAAGCTTTCTTT; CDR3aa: CASSPPGGGEKAFF
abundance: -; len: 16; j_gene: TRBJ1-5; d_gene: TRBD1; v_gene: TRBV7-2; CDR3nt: TGTGCCAGCAGCTTAGCAGGGACAGGGAAATTTCAGCCCCAGCATTTT; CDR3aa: CASSLAGTGKFQPQHF
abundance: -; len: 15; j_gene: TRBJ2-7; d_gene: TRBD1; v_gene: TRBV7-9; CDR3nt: TGTGCCAGCAGCTCTGGACAGGACAGCTCCTACGAGCAGTACTTC; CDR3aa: CASSSGQDSSYEQYF
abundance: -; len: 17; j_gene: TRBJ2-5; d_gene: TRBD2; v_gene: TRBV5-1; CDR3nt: TGCGCCAGCAGTCCCCAAGGTCGAGCGGGGATTCAAGAGACCCAGTACTTC; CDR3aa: CASSPQGRAGIQETQYF
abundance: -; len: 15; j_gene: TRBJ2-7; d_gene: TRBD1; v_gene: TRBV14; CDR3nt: TGTGCCAGCAGCCACCCCGGGACAGGTAACCACGAGCAGTACTTC; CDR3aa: CASSHPGTGNHEQYF